The 2 T cell receptor beta chains given below trace back to one sample, sequenced in a study of T cell responses to AZD1222 COVID-19 vaccine. Profiled with immunoSEQ multiplex PCR; TCRdb holds only in-frame clones, not every one. The table has about 130,000 clones, about 85% seen once. Sequences were derived from peripheral blood, sampled on day 0 of AZD1222 vaccination. The receptors were sampled from an adult in good health.

The chain couples TRBV28 to TRBJ1-3; D remains ambiguous. The CDR3 runs to 14 residues. The germline V gene encodes CDR1 MDHEN and CDR2 SYDVKM. V was cut by 7 bases and J by 1 base, with 11 bases left in between. CDR3 residues: CASNPSGSGNTIYF. CDR3 coding DNA: TGTGCCAGCAACCCTTCCGGGTCTGGAAACACCATATATTTT.

The chain employs TRBV19 and TRBJ2-7, with D tentatively TRBD2 (6 bases). The CDR3 is 14 amino acids. In germline, CDR1 is LNHDA, CDR2 SQIVND (reference sequence). V lost 1 base to trimming and J lost 2 bases, with 9 bases between them. The CDR3 is CASSIGRGAYEQYF. DNA of the CDR3: TGTGCCAGTAGTATAGGGCGGGGTGCCTACGAGCAGTACTTC.